The 24 T cell receptor beta chains in this list originate from one sample, sequenced in a study of T-cell reconstitution after alpha-beta-depleted transplantation in children. Library preparation (for TCRbeta) was performed with unique molecular identifiers. From the PCR reads, TCRdb called clonotypes with MiXCR, one entry per CDR3 protein. In the table there are about a million distinct CDR3 sequences, roughly 31% of which are singletons. The sample was PBMCs, mostly from graft donor cells, taken 360 days after TCRalphabeta/CD19-depleted stem cell transplant. The receptor source for this set is a boy in the first two years of life who had a stem cell transplant for SCID, so the T cells may come from the graft donor.

The chain carries TRBV12-3 or TRBV12-4 and TRBJ2-3; D uncertain. The V and J ends lost 3 bases and 7 bases respectively, with 8 bases between them. This CDR3 comprises 12 residues. CDR3 sequence: CASSFSENTQYF. CDR3 DNA: TGTGCCAGCAGTTTCTCGGAGAATACGCAGTATTTT.

V usage is TRBV5-4 and J usage is TRBJ1-2, with TRBD1 as a possible D gene (6 bases). Looked up from germline, CDR1 is SGHNT and CDR2 is YYREEE (reference sequence). There are 14 residues in the CDR3. Trimming cost V 0 bases and J 5 bases, with 11 bases left between them. CDR3 nucleotide sequence: TGTGCCAGCAGCTTGGGACAGGAGGTTTATGGCTACACCTTC. This sequence encodes CASSLGQEVYGYTF.

The CDR3 region has the DNA TGCAGTGCTAGTTGGTCGTCACATACGCAGTATTTT. Translation gives CSASWSSHTQYF. V gene TRBV20-1 combines with J gene TRBJ2-3; D unclear. The V end was cut by 3 bases, the J end by 7 bases, with 11 bases between. Germline CDR1 reads DFQATT; CDR2 reads SNEGSKA (reference sequence). The CDR3 has 12 residues.

This clonotype was picked up a small number of times. The chain combines TRBV15 with TRBJ1-3; D remains unclear. V lost 9 bases, J lost 3 bases, and 12 bases lay in between. This CDR3 is built from 13 residues. Germline loops: CDR1 LNHNV, CDR2 YYDKDF (reference sequence). The CDR3 loop reads CATRDVSGNTIYF. CDR3 bases: TGTGCCACTAGGGATGTTAGTGGAAACACCATATATTTT. The full variable domain, completed using reference TRBV15 and TRBJ1-3, is DAMVIQNPRYQVTQFGKPVTLSCSQTLNHNVMYWYQQKSSQAPKLLFHYYDKDFNNEADTPDNFQSRRPNTSFCFLDIRSPGLGDTAMYLCATRDVSGNTIYFGEGSWLTVV.

The chain combines TRBV15 with TRBJ1-2; D ambiguous. The germline V and J ends were trimmed by 0 bases and 4 bases, with 15 bases remaining between them. The CDR3 sequence is 16 residues long. Per the germline V gene, CDR1 is LNHNV and CDR2 is YYDKDF (reference sequence). The CDR3 protein is CATSRDMAARSYGYTF. CDR3 coding DNA: TGTGCCACCAGCAGAGATATGGCGGCGAGGAGCTATGGCTACACCTTC.

This clonotype has only a few counts. The chain employs TRBV6-5 and TRBJ1-2; D might be TRBD1 (5 bases). V was pared by 7 bases and J by 8 bases, with 14 bases between. The CDR3 loop spans 12 amino acids. Germline values: CDR1 MNHEY, CDR2 SVGAGI. Here the CDR3 DNA reads TGTGCCAGCACCTTCGGGCAGGGAGGCTACACCTTC. This sequence encodes CASTFGQGGYTF.

This clonotype was counted a few times. The V gene is TRBV12-3 or TRBV12-4, the J gene TRBJ1-4; D is ambiguous. The CDR3 is 16 residues long. Trimming took off 4 bases at V and 7 bases at J, with 19 bases between the two ends. DNA for the CDR3: TGTGCCAGCAGTTGGAGACCTCAACGAGAAGGTGAAAAACTGTTTTTT. Translating it yields CASSWRPQREGEKLFF.

This rearrangement joins TRBV5-1 to TRBJ2-3; 11 bases are shared with TRBD2. Per germline, CDR1 SGHRS and CDR2 YFSETQ. Losses at the gene ends were 7 bases for V and 6 bases for J; bases not matched to a gene: 7. This CDR3 has 14 amino acids. The CDR3 bases are TGCGCCAGCGCTAGCGGGGGGCCCGGGGATACGCAGTATTTT. Translation gives CASASGGPGDTQYF.

This clonotype was recorded only once. The J gene is TRBJ1-2, the V gene TRBV28; D not resolved. V was cut by 4 bases and J by 3 bases, with 15 bases left in between. Germline V gene data show CDR1 as MDHEN and CDR2 as SYDVKM. The CDR3 spans 15 residues. Here the CDR3 reads CASSYPGNQDYGYTF. DNA for the CDR3: TGTGCCAGCAGTTATCCGGGGAACCAGGACTATGGCTACACCTTC.

This clonotype was detected a few times. V gene TRBV11-2 combines with J gene TRBJ2-3; tentatively, D is TRBD1 (5 bases). The V gene's germline CDR1 is SGHAT and CDR2 FQNNGV. V was shortened by 6 bases and J by 4 bases, with 11 bases between the two germline ends. The CDR3 sequence is 13 residues long. The CDR3 DNA reads as TGTGCCAGCAGTTCGTCAGGGCCAGATACGCAGTATTTT. Protein: CASSSSGPDTQYF.

This clonotype was observed a handful of times. The chain has TRBV15 and TRBJ1-1; D remains unclear. The CDR3 length is 13 residues. V was trimmed by 3 bases and J by 7 bases, leaving 12 bases between them. Germline CDR1 reads LNHNV; CDR2 reads YYDKDF (reference sequence). The CDR3 DNA reads as TGTGCCACCAGCAGGGAGCAATTTGATGAAGCTTTCTTT. Encoded protein: CATSREQFDEAFF.

The chain uses TRBV2 and TRBJ2-3; no clear D. V lost 6 bases, J lost 6 bases, and 13 bases lay in between. This CDR3 has 13 amino acids. Germline CDR1 reads SNHLY; CDR2 reads FYNNEI. In DNA form, the CDR3 reads TGTGCCAGCAGCGCATCTAGAGCGGATACGCAGTATTTT. It yields the protein CASSASRADTQYF. Based on the CDR3 plus reference TRBV2 and TRBJ2-3, the full variable domain is EPEVTQTPSHQVTQMGQEVILRCVPISNHLYFYWYRQILGQKVEFLVSFYNNEISEKSEIFDDQFSVERPDGSNFTLKIRSTKLEDSAMYFCASSASRADTQYFGPGTRLTVL.

This sequence joins TRBV12-3 or TRBV12-4 and TRBJ1-2; no clear D gene. The CDR3 length is 12 residues. Trimming removed 1 base from V and 8 bases from J, with 8 bases in between. The CDR3 region has the DNA TGTGCCAGCAGTTTAGGCCCTGGGGGCTACACCTTC. This translates into CASSLGPGGYTF.

The chain uses TRBV4-1 and TRBJ2-2, with TRBD2 identical over 10 bases. Trimming took 8 bases from V and 6 from J; bases not matched to a gene: 12. In germline, CDR1 is MGHRA, CDR2 YSYEKL. This CDR3 has 16 amino acids. CDR3 amino acids: CASSLRSGGDAGELFF. In DNA, the CDR3 is TGCGCCAGCTCCCTCCGAAGCGGGGGGGACGCCGGGGAGCTGTTTTTT.

There are a few counts of this clonotype. V usage is TRBV5-5 and J usage is TRBJ2-5; D is unclear. CDR3 size: 13 residues. Germline-derived CDR1 and CDR2 are SGHKS and YYEKEE (reference sequence). V shed 1 base and J shed 4 bases, with 8 bases lying between them. CDR3 loop: CASSLLSPETQYF. The CDR3 nucleotides are TGTGCCAGCAGCTTGCTTAGCCCAGAGACCCAGTACTTC.

J is TRBJ2-5 and V is TRBV5-1; 8 nucleotides line up with TRBD2. Germline V CDR1 and CDR2: SGHRS, YFSETQ. There are 14 residues in the CDR3. The V segment lost 4 bases and the J segment 4 bases; nucleotides outside the gene matches: 6. The DNA for the CDR3 is TGCGCCAGCAGCCCGGGGGGGGACGGAGAGACCCAGTACTTC. This gives the protein CASSPGGDGETQYF.

CDR3 loop: CASNIGQGANYEQYF. The DNA for the CDR3 is TGTGCCAGCAACATAGGACAGGGGGCTAACTACGAGCAGTACTTC. The gene calls are TRBV27 and TRBJ2-7; TRBD1 aligns across 11 bases. With 7 bases clipped from V and 3 bases from J, the junction kept 8 bases outside the gene matches. Germline lookup yields CDR1 MNHEY and CDR2 SMNVEV (reference sequence). The CDR3 runs 15 residues.

V and J are TRBV19 and TRBJ2-7, with 7 bases that match TRBD1. Unmatched junction bases numbered 14, after V lost 5 bases and J lost 7 bases. Germline assignment: CDR1 LNHDA and CDR2 SQIVND (reference sequence). The CDR3 has 15 amino acids. The CDR3 reads CASSPHRGQPGEQYF. The CDR3 DNA reads TGTGCCAGTAGTCCACACAGGGGACAACCTGGGGAGCAGTACTTC. Combining the CDR3 with reference TRBV19 and TRBJ2-7 gives the whole variable domain DGGITQSPKYLFRKEGQNVTLSCEQNLNHDAMYWYRQDPGQGLRLIYYSQIVNDFQKGDIAEGYSVSREKKESFPLTVTSAQKNPTAFYLCASSPHRGQPGEQYFGPGTRLTVT.

The J gene is TRBJ2-5, the V gene TRBV5-1; 8 bases fit TRBD2. Trimming took 0 bases from V and 7 from J; bases not matched to a gene: 8. The CDR3 contains 15 residues. CDR1 and CDR2 from the germline V gene are SGHRS and YFSETQ. DNA of the CDR3: TGCGCCAGCAGCTTGGCCAACGGGGGGGCCGGGACCCAGTACTTC. Translating gives CASSLANGGAGTQYF.

The chain uses TRBV29-1 and TRBJ2-1; perhaps TRBD2 as D (6 bases). Germline V lookup: CDR1 SQVTM, CDR2 ANQGSEA. The CDR3 length is 14 residues. Trimming shortened V by 0 bases and J by 6 bases, and 12 bases separated the two germline ends. The CDR3 reads CSVEELRGGNEQFF. The CDR3 DNA follows: TGCAGCGTTGAAGAGCTGCGGGGAGGCAATGAGCAGTTCTTC.

This clonotype turned up a few times. The V and J genes are TRBV20-1 and TRBJ1-1, with D uncertain. Germline V gene lookup returns CDR1 DFQATT and CDR2 SNEGSKA (reference sequence). CDR3 length: 14 residues. Trimming took off 6 bases at V and 0 bases at J, with 14 bases between the two ends. This CDR3 is CSALTRSLNTEAFF. In DNA, the CDR3 is TGCAGTGCCCTTACGCGGTCCTTGAACACTGAAGCTTTCTTT.

The chain recombines TRBV3-1 with TRBJ2-5, with 9 bases aligning to TRBD1. V was clipped by 3 bases and J by 5 bases; unmatched bases: 7. CDR3 length: 15 amino acids. Germline CDR1 reads LGHDT; CDR2 reads YNNKEL (reference sequence). CDR3 in amino acids: CASSQTGTGTETQYF. CDR3 DNA: TGTGCCAGCAGCCAGACCGGGACAGGGACGGAGACCCAGTACTTC.

The chain has TRBV4-3 and TRBJ1-4; D call uncertain. The germline V gene encodes CDR1 LGHNA and CDR2 YSLEER. The V gene lost 3 bases and the J gene lost 7 bases, with 27 bases spanning the gap. CDR3 length: 19 residues. The CDR3 reads CASSHRAKGGDGMGEKLFF. The DNA of the CDR3 is TGCGCCAGCAGCCACCGGGCCAAGGGCGGAGACGGGATGGGTGAAAAACTGTTTTTT.

The gene calls are TRBV6-5 and TRBJ1-1; D not resolved. In germline, CDR1 is MNHEY, CDR2 SVGAGI. The CDR3 extends over 15 amino acids. Trimming removed 1 base at V and 1 base at J, with 10 bases between. This CDR3 reads CASSYLRVTNTEAFF. DNA for the CDR3: TGTGCCAGCAGTTACTTACGGGTGACGAACACTGAAGCTTTCTTT.